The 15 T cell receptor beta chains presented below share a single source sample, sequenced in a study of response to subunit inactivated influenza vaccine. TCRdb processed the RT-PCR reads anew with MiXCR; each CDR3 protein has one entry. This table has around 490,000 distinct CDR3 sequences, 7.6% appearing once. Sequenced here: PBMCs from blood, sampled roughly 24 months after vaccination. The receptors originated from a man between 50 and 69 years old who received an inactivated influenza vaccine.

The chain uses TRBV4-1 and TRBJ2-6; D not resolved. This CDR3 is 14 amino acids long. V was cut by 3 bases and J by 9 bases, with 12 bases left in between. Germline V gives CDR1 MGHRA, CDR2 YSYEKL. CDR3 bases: TGCGCCAGCAGCCAGGTATTGGGTGACAACGTCCTGACTTTC. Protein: CASSQVLGDNVLTF.

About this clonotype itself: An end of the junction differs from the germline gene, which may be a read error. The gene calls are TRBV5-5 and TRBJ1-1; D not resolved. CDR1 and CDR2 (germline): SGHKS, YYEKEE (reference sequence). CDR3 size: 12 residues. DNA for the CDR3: TGTGCCAGCAGCTTGCAGACCACTGAAGTTTTCTTT. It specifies CASSLQTTEVFF.

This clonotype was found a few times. DNA of the CDR3: TGCGCCAGCAGCTTTGGACCCGCCGACAACTACGAGCAGTACTTC. Amino acid sequence: CASSFGPADNYEQYF. The rearrangement joins TRBV5-1 to TRBJ2-7; D is uncertain. Looked up from germline, CDR1 is SGHRS and CDR2 is YFSETQ. The CDR3 covers 15 residues. V gave up 2 bases and J gave up 3 bases, with 15 bases separating them. Full variable domain (missing parts from reference TRBV5-1 and TRBJ2-7): KAGVTQTPRYLIKTRGQQVTLSCSPISGHRSVSWYQQTPGQGLQFLFEYFSETQRNKGNFPGRFSGRQFSNSRSEMNVSTLELGDSALYLCASSFGPADNYEQYFGPGTRLTVT.

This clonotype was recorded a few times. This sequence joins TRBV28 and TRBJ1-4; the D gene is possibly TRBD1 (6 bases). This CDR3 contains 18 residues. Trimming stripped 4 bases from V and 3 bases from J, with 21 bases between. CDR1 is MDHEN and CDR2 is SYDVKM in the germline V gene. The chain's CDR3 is CASSSFRGRGWANEKLFF. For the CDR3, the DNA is TGTGCCAGCAGTTCATTCAGGGGCCGAGGGTGGGCTAATGAAAAACTGTTTTTT.

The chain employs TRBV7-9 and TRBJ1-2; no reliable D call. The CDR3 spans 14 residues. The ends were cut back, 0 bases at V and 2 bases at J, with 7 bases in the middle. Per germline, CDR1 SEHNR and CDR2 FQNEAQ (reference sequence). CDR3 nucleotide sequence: TGTGCCAGCAGCTTAGCCTCGGTCAACTATGGCTACACCTTC. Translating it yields CASSLASVNYGYTF.

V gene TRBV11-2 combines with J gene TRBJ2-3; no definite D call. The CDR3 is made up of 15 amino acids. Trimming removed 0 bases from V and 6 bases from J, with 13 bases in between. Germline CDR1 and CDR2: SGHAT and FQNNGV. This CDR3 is CASSLDIGYTDTQYF. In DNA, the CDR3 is TGTGCCAGCAGCTTAGATATAGGGTACACGGATACGCAGTATTTT.

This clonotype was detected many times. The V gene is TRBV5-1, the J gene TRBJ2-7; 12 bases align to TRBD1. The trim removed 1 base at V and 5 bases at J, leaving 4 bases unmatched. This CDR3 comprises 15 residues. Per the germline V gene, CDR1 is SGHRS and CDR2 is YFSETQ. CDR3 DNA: TGCGCCAGCAGCTTGATGGGACAGGGGGCCAACGAGCAGTACTTC. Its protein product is CASSLMGQGANEQYF. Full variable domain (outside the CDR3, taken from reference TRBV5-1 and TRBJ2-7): KAGVTQTPRYLIKTRGQQVTLSCSPISGHRSVSWYQQTPGQGLQFLFEYFSETQRNKGNFPGRFSGRQFSNSRSEMNVSTLELGDSALYLCASSLMGQGANEQYFGPGTRLTVT.

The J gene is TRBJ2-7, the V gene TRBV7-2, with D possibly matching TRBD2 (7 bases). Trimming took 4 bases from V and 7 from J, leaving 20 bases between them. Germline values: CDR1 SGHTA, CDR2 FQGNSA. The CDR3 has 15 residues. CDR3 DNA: TGTGCCAGCAGCTACCCCCCCCGGACTAGGGGGGAGCAGTACTTC. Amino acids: CASSYPPRTRGEQYF.

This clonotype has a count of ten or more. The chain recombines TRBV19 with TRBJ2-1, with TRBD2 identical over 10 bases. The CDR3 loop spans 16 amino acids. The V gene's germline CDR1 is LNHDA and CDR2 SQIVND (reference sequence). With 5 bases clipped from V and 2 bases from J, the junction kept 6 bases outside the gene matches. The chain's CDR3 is CASSPRTSGAYNEQFF. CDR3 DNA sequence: TGTGCCAGTAGTCCCCGTACTAGCGGGGCCTACAATGAGCAGTTCTTC.

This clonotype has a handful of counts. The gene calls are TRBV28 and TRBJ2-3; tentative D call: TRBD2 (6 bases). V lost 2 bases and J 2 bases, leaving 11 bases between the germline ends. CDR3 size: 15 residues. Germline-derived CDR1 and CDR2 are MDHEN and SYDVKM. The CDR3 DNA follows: TGTGCCAGCAGTTTAGCCGGGAGCCCCACAGATACGCAGTATTTT. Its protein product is CASSLAGSPTDTQYF.

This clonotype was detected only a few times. For the CDR3, the DNA is TGCGCCAGCAGCATGGGGACTAGCGGGTCCACAGATACGCAGTATTTT. Protein: CASSMGTSGSTDTQYF. The rearrangement joins TRBV5-1 to TRBJ2-3, with 12 bases aligning to TRBD2. This CDR3 is built from 16 residues. The germline CDR1 and CDR2 sequences are SGHRS and YFSETQ. Losses at the gene ends were 4 bases for V and 2 bases for J; bases not matched to a gene: 5.

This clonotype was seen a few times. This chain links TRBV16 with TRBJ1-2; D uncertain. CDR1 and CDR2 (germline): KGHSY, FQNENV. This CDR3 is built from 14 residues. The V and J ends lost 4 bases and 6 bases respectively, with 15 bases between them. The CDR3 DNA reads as TGTGCCAGCAGCCGGAAAAGGACTGGGGATGGCTACACCTTC. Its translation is CASSRKRTGDGYTF.

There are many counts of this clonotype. In nucleotides, the CDR3 is TGTGCCAGCAGTCCCAGGGGAAACATTCAGTACTTC. Its protein is CASSPRGNIQYF. V gene TRBV12-3 or TRBV12-4 combines with J gene TRBJ2-4; D might be TRBD1 (6 bases). Trimming took 5 bases from V and 6 from J, leaving 8 bases between them. The CDR3 covers 12 residues.

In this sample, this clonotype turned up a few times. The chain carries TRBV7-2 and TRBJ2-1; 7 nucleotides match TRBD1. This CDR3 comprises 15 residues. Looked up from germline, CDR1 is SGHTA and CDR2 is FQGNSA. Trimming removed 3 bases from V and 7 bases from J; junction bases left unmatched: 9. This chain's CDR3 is CASSLTGRGWNEQFF. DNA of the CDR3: TGTGCCAGCAGCTTGACAGGGAGAGGGTGGAATGAGCAGTTCTTC.

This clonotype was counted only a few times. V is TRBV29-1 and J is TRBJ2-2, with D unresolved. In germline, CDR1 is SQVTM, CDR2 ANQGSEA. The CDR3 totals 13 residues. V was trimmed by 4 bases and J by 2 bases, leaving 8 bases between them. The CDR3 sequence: CSVVTDNTGELFF. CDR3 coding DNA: TGCAGCGTTGTGACCGATAACACCGGGGAGCTGTTTTTT.